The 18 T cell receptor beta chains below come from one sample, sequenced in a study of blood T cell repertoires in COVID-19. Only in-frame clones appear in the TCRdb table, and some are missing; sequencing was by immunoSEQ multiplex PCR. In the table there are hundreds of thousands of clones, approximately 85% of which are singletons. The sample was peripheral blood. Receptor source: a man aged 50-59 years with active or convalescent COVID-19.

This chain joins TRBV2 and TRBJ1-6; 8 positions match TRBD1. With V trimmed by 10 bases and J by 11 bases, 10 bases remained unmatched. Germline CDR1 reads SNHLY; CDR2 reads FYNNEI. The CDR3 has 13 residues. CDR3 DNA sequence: TGTGCCACCCGACAGGGGTTGGTGCCACCCCTCCACTTT. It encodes CATRQGLVPPLHF.

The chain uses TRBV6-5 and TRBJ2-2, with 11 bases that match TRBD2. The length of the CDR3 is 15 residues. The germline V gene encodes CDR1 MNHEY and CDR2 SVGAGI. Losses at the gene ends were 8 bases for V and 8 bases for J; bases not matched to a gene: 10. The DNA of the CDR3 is TGTGCCAGCGGAAAGGGGACTAGCGGTGTAGGGGAGCTGTTTTTT. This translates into CASGKGTSGVGELFF.

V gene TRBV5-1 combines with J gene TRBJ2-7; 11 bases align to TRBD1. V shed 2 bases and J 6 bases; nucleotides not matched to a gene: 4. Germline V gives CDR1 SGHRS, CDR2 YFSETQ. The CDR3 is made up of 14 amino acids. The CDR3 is CASSLGQGAPEQYF. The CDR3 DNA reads TGCGCCAGCAGCTTAGGACAGGGGGCGCCCGAGCAGTACTTC.

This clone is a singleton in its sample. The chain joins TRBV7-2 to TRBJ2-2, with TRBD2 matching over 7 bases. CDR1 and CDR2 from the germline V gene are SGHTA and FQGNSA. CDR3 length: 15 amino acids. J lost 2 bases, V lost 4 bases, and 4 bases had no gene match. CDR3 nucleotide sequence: TGTGCCAGCAGCTCCGGGACTATCAACACCGGGGAGCTGTTTTTT. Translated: CASSSGTINTGELFF.

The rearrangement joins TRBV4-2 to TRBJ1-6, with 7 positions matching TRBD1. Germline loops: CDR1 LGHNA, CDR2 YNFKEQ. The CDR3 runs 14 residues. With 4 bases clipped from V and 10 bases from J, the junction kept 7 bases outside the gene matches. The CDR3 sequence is CASSPTGLGSPLHF. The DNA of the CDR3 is TGTGCCAGCAGCCCGACAGGGTTAGGGTCACCCCTCCACTTT.

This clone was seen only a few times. The CDR3 region is CASSGGQPFYDGYTF. Here the CDR3 DNA reads TGCGCCAGCAGCGGGGGACAGCCCTTTTATGATGGCTACACCTTC. The rearrangement uses TRBV5-1 and TRBJ1-2; 7 bases align to TRBD1. V trimming: 4 bases; J trimming: 6 bases; junction bases outside the gene matches: 12. Germline V gene sequence: CDR1 SGHRS, CDR2 YFSETQ. This CDR3 is 15 amino acids long.

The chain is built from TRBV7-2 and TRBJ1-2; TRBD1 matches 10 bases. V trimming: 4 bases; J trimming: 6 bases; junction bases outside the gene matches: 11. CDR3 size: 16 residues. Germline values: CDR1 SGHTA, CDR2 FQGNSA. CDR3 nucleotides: TGTGCCAGCAGCTCACGACAGGGGGCGCCCCCGGATGGCTACACCTTC. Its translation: CASSSRQGAPPDGYTF.

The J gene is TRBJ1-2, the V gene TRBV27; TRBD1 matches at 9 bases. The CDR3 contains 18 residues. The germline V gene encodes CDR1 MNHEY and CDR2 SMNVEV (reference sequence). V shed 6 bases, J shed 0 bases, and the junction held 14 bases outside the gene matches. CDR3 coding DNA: TGTGCCAGCAGCACCGCTTCCAAGACAGGGGGAGCTAACTATGGCTACACCTTC. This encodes CASSTASKTGGANYGYTF.

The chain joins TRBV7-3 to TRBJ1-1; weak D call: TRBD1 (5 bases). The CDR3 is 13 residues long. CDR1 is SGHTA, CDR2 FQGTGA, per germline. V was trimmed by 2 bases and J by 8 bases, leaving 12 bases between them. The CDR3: CASSLGVGVEAFF. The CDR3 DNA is TGTGCCAGCAGCTTAGGAGTAGGGGTAGAAGCTTTCTTT.

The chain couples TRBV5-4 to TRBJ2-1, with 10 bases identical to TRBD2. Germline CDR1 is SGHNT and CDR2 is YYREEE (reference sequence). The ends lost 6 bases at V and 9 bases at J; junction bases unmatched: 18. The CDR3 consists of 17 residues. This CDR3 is CASTSGARGAGGREQFF. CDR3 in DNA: TGTGCCAGCACTTCGGGGGCGAGGGGAGCGGGAGGGCGTGAGCAGTTCTTC.

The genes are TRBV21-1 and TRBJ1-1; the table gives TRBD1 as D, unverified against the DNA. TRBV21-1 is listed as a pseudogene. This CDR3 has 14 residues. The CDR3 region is CASRDRAADTEAFF. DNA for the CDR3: TGTGCCAGCAGAGACAGGGCGGCGGACACTGAAGCTTTCTTT.

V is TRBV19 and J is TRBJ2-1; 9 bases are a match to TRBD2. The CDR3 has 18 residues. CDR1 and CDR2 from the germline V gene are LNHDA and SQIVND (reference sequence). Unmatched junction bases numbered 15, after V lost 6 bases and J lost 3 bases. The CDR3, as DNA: TGTGCCAGTAGCCTTGACGTAGGCGGGAGGGCCCGCTACAATGAGCAGTTCTTC. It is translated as CASSLDVGGRARYNEQFF.

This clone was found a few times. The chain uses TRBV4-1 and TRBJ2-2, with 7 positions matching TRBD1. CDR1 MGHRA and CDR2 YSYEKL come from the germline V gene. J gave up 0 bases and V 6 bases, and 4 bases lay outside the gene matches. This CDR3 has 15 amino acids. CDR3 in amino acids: CASRGGTANTGELFF. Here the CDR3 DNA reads TGCGCCAGCAGGGGTGGGACAGCGAACACCGGGGAGCTGTTTTTT.

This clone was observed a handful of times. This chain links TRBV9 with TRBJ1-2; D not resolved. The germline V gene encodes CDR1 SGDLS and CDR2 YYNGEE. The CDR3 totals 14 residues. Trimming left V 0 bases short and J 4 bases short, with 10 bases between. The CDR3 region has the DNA TGTGCCAGCAGCGTAGAGGCTGTAGCCTATGGCTACACCTTC. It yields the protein CASSVEAVAYGYTF.

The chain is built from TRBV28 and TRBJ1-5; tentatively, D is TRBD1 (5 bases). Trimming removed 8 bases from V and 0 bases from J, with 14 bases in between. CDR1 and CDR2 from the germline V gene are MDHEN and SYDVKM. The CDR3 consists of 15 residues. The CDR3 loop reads CASGGNLDSNQPQHF. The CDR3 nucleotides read TGTGCCAGCGGGGGGAATCTGGATAGCAATCAGCCCCAGCATTTT.

CDR3 DNA: TGTGCCAGCAGCTTGACTAGCGGGCTTAGCACAGATACGCAGTATTTT. Its protein is CASSLTSGLSTDTQYF. The rearrangement uses TRBV5-4 and TRBJ2-3; 9 bases align to TRBD2. The germline gives CDR1 SGHNT, CDR2 YYREEE (reference sequence). The CDR3 covers 16 residues. The V gene end was trimmed by 1 base and the J gene end by 0 bases; junction bases not matched to a gene: 3.

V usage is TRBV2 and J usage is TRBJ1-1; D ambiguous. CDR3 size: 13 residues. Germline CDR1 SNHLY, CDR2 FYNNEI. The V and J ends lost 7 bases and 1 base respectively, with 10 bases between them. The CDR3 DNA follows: TGTGCCAGCAAAGTAACAGCGAACACTGAAGCTTTCTTT. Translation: CASKVTANTEAFF.

The chain's CDR3 is CASSADAQGNYGYTF. The CDR3, as DNA: TGTGCCAGCAGCGCTGACGCACAGGGGAACTATGGCTACACCTTC. The chain links TRBV9 to TRBJ1-2, with TRBD1 matching over 7 bases. This CDR3 has 15 residues. CDR1 and CDR2 (germline): SGDLS, YYNGEE. Losses at the gene ends were 3 bases for V and 2 bases for J; bases not matched to a gene: 7.